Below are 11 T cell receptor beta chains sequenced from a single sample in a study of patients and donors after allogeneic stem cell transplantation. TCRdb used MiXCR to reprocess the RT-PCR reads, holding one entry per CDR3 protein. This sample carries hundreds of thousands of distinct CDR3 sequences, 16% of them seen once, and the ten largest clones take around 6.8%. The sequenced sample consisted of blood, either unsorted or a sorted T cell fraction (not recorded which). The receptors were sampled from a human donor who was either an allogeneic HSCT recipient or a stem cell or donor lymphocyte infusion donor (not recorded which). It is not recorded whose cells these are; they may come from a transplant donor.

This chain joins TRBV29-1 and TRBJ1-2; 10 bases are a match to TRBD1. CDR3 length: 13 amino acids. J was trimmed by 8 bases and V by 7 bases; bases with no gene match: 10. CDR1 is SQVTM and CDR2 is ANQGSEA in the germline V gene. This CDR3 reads CSARDRGRGGYTF. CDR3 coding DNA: TGCAGCGCGCGGGACAGGGGTCGTGGAGGCTACACCTTC.

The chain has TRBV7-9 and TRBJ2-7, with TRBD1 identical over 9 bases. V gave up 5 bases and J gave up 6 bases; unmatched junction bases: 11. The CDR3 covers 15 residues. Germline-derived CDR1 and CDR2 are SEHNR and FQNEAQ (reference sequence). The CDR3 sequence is CASSIAGTGMREQYF. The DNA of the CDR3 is TGTGCCAGCAGCATTGCCGGGACAGGGATGCGCGAGCAGTACTTC.

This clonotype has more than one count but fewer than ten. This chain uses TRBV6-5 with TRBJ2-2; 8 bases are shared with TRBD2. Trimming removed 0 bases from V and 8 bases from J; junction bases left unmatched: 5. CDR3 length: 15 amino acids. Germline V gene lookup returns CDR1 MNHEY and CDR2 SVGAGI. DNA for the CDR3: TGTGCCAGCAGTTACTCGGGGACTAGGGGGGGGGAGCTGTTTTTT. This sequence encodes CASSYSGTRGGELFF.

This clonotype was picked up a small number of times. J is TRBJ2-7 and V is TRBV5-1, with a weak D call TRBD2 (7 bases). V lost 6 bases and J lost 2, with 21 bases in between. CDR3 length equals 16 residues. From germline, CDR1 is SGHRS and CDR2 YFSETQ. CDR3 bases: TGCGCCAGCAAGCGGGGCCAATTGTCAGGGGCCTACGAGCAGTACTTC. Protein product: CASKRGQLSGAYEQYF.

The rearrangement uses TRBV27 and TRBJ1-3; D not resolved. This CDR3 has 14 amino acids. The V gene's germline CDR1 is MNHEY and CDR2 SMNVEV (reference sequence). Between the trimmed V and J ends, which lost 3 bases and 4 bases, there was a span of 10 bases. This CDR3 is CASSFLDLGNTIYF. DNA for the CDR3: TGTGCCAGCAGTTTCTTAGACCTCGGAAACACCATATATTTT.

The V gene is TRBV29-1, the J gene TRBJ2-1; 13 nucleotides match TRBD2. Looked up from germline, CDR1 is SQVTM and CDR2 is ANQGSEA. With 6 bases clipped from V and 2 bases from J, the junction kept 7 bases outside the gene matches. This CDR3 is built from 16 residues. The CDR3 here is CSVRGLAGVPYNEQFF. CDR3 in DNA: TGCAGCGTCCGAGGACTAGCGGGAGTCCCCTACAATGAGCAGTTCTTC.

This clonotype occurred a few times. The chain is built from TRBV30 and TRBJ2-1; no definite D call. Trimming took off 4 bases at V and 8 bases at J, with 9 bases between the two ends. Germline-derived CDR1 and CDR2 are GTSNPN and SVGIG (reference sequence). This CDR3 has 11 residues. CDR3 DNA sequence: TGTGCCTGGACAGTAAGGTATGAGCAGTTCTTC. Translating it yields CAWTVRYEQFF. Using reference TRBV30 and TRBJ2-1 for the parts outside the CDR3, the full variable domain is SQTIHQWPATLVQPVGSPLSLECTVEGTSNPNLYWYRQAAGRGLQLLFYSVGIGQISSEVPQNLSASRPQDRQFILSSKKLLLSDSGFYLCAWTVRYEQFFGPGTRLTVL.

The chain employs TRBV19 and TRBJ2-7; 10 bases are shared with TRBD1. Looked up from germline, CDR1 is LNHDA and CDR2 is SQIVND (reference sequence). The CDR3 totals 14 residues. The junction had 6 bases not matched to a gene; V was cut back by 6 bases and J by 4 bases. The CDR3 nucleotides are TGTGCCAGTAGGACGACAGGGGGCGGGTACGAGCAGTACTTC. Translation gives CASRTTGGGYEQYF.

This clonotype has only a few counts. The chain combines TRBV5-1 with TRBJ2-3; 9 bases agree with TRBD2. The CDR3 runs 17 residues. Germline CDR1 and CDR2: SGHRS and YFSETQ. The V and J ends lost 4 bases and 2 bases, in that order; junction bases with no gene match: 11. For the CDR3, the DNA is TGCGCCAGCAGCGATCTTTCAGCGGGGGGAACCACAGATACGCAGTATTTT. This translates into CASSDLSAGGTTDTQYF.

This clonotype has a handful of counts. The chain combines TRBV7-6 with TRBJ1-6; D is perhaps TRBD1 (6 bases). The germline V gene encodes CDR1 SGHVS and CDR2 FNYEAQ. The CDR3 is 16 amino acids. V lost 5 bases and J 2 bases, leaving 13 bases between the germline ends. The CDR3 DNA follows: TGTGCCAGCAGCCGCGGGACATCGACCTATAATTCACCCCTCCACTTT. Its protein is CASSRGTSTYNSPLHF.

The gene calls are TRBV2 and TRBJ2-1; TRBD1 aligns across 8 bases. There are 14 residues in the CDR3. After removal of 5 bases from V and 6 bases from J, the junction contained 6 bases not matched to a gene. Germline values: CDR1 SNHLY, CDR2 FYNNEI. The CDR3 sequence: CASSRTGRTNEQFF. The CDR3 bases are TGTGCCAGCAGTAGGACAGGGAGGACCAATGAGCAGTTCTTC.